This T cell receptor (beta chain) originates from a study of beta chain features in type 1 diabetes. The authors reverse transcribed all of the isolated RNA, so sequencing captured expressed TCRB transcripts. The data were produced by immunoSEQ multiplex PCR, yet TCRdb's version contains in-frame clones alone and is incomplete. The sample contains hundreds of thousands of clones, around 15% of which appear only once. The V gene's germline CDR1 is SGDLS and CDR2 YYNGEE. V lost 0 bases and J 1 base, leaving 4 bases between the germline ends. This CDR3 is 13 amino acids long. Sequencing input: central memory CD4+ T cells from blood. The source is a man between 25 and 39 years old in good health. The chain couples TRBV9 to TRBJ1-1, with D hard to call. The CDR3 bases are TGTGCCAGCAGCGTAGACGGGAACACTGAAGCTTTCTTT. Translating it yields CASSVDGNTEAFF.